This TCR beta chain comes out of a study of T cells in Graves' hyperthyroidism and ophthalmopathy. The study's findings and limits: Most expanded thyroid clonotypes above 0.001 recurred in blood. Ophthalmopathy and stable hyperthyroidism were separated by a 13 V-J model.

This clonotype was picked up one time. Its antigen is not identified. The CDR3 totals 14 residues. Germline CDR1 SGHNT, CDR2 YYREEE (reference sequence). Trimming removed 1 base from V and 5 bases from J, with 9 bases in between. A patient was excluded if there was uncontrolled infection, other autoimmune disease, pregnancy or lactation. Clinical symptoms, serum thyroxine and TRAb, thyroid ultrasound and orbital computed tomography together formed the diagnostic basis. Authors of the study amplified TCR beta CDR3 regions from RNA transcripts. With the HTBI primer set, the TCR CDR3 went through a first round of RT-PCR. TCRdb ran MiXCR on the multiplex PCR reads and lists one entry per CDR3 protein. The sample lists 410,000 or so distinct CDR3 sequences, about 15% occurring once.

The chain employs TRBV5-4 and TRBJ2-2; D perhaps matches TRBD2 (5 bases). The TCR comes from a man in his late teens or twenties with Graves' ophthalmopathy. Sample: blood. CDR3 sequence reads: CASSLWERTGELFF. CDR3 bases: TGTGCCAGCAGCTTGTGGGAGCGGACCGGGGAGCTGTTTTTT.